The clone carrying this T cell receptor (beta chain) was observed many times. Amplification of TCR beta CDR3 regions used RNA as the template. TCR CDR3 regions were first amplified by RT-PCR with HTBI primers. TCRdb reprocessed the multiplex PCR reads with MiXCR, giving one entry per CDR3 protein. The sample records hundreds of thousands of distinct CDR3 sequences, over 15% being singletons. The V gene's germline CDR1 is SNHLY and CDR2 FYNNEI. The ends lost 2 bases at V and 4 bases at J; junction bases unmatched: 5. This CDR3 has 17 residues. The sample originates from a study of T cells in Graves' hyperthyroidism and ophthalmopathy.

Sequenced material: blood. This TCR came from a woman aged 18-35 years with Graves' hyperthyroidism. J is TRBJ2-2 and V is TRBV2, with 12 bases aligning to TRBD2. The CDR3 DNA reads as TGTGCCAGCAGTGAAACGGCTAGCGGGAGGGTCACCGGGGAGCTGTTTTTT. This encodes CASSETASGRVTGELFF.